The sequence of this TCR beta chain was determined in a study of T cells in Graves' hyperthyroidism and ophthalmopathy. Broader study findings: In the blood, most expanded thyroid clonotypes above 0.001 appeared as well.

On this clonotype itself: Its antigen is not identified.

Amplification yielded TCR beta CDR3 regions, with RNA transcripts as the source. During a first-round RT-PCR of the TCR CDR3, the HTBI primer set was used. Each CDR3 protein is one row after TCRdb ran MiXCR on the multiplex PCR reads. The sample shows 300,000 to 450,000 distinct CDR3 sequences, 20% to 30% of them seen only once. Germline V gene data show CDR1 as SNHLY and CDR2 as FYNNEI. Trimming left V 6 bases short and J 0 bases short, with 12 bases between. The CDR3 has 15 residues. The chain employs TRBV2 and TRBJ2-1, with D tentatively TRBD1 or TRBD2 (5 bases each). The clonotype was recovered from a man aged 50 to 60 with Graves' hyperthyroidism. Sequencing was done on a sample of blood. CDR3 nucleotides: TGTGCCAGCAGAAATACTAGGGGCTCCTACAATGAGCAGTTCTTC. Protein sequence: CASRNTRGSYNEQFF.